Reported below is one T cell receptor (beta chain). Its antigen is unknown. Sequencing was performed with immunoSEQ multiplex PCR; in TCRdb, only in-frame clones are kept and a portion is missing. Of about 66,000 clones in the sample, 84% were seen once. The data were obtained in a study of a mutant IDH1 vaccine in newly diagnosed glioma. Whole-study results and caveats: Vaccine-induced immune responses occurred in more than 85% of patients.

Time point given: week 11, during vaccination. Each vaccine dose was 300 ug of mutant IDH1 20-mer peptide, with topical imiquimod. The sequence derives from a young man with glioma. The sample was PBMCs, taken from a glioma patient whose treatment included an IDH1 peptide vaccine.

For the CDR3, the DNA is TGTGCCAGTAGTCCTGCCGGGGAGCTGTTTTTT. It codes for CASSPAGELFF. This chain links TRBV19 with TRBJ2-2; D unresolved. CDR3 length equals 11 residues. Germline assignment: CDR1 LNHDA and CDR2 SQIVND (reference sequence). V was pared by 5 bases and J by 6 bases, with 4 bases between.